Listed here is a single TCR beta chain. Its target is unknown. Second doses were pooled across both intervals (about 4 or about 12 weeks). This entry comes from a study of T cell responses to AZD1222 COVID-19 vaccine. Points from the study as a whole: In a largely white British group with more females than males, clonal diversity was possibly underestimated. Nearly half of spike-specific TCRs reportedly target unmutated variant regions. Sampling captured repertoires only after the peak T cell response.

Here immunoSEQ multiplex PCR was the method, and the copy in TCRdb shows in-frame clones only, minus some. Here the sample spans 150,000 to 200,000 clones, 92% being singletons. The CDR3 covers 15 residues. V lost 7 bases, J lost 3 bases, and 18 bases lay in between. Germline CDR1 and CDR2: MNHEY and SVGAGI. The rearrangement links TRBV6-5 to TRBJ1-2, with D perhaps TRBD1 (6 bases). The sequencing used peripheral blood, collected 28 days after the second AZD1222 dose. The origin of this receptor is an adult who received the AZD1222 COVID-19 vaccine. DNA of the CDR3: TGTGCCAGCACCATCAACAGGGTCGGGGACTATGGCTACACCTTC. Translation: CASTINRVGDYGYTF.